This TCR beta chain was obtained from a study of memory CD4+ T cells and cytomegalovirus serostatus. Study background: Healthy Belgian adult donors included about nine CMV-positive and around 25 CMV-negative people.

In the authors' workflow: Out-of-frame sequences were removed, leaving around 2.2 million distinct TCRbeta sequences. Here immunoSEQ multiplex PCR was the method, and the copy in TCRdb shows in-frame clones only, minus some. D and trimming come from the DNA, and the V and J calls and clone size come from that table. The sample lists tens of thousands of clones; about 68% were seen once. The sort gate was single viable CD3+CD4+CD8-CD45RO+ cells for memory CD4+ T cells. Concerning this clone: As yet, its antigen is unknown.

Overall study results and limits: The CMV-associated TCR signature appears largely within the CD4+ memory repertoire.

This CDR3 comprises 14 residues. Germline CDR1 and CDR2: SGHTA and FQGNSA. The V end was cut by 4 bases, the J end by 0 bases, with 8 bases between. The specimen sequenced was memory CD4+ T cells from blood. The chain uses TRBV7-2 and TRBJ2-3; D ambiguous. This TCR came from an adult in good health and CMV-seropositive. In DNA form, the CDR3 reads TGTGCCAGCAGCTCATCAATTAGCACAGATACGCAGTATTTT. Protein: CASSSSISTDTQYF.